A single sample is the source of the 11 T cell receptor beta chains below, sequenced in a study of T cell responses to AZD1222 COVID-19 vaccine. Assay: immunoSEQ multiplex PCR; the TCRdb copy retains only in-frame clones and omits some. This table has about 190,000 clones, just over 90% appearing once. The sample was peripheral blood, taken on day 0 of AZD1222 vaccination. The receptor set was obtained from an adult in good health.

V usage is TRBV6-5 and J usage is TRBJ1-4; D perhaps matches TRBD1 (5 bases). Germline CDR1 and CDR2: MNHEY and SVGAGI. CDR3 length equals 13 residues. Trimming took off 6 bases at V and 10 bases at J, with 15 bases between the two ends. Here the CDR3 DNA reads TGTGCCAGCAGGGATGGGGCCTCGGGAAAACTGTTTTTT. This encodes CASRDGASGKLFF.

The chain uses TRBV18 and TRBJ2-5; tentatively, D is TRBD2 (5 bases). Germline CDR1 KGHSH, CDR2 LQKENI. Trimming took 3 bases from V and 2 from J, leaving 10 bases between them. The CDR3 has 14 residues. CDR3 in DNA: TGTGCCAGCTCACCGAGCGGCGGACAAGAGACCCAGTACTTC. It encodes CASSPSGGQETQYF.

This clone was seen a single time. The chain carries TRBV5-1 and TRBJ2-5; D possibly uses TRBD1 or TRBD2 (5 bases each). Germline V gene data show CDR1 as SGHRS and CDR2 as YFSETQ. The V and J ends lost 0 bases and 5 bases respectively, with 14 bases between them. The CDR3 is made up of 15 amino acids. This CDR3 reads CASSLAGSGGETQYF. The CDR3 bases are TGCGCCAGCAGCTTGGCAGGGTCCGGCGGGGAGACCCAGTACTTC.

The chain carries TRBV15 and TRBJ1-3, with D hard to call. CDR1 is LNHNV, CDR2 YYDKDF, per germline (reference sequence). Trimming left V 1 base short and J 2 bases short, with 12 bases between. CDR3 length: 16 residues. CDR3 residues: CATSRVGGNAGNTIYF. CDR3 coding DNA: TGTGCCACCAGCAGAGTAGGAGGGAACGCTGGAAACACCATATATTTT.

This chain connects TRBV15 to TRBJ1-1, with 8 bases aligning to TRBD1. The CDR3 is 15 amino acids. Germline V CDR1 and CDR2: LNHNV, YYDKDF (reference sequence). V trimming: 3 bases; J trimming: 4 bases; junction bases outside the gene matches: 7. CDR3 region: CATSSDRGRGTEAFF. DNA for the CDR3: TGTGCCACCAGCAGCGACAGGGGCAGGGGCACTGAAGCTTTCTTT. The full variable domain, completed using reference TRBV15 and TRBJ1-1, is DAMVIQNPRYQVTQFGKPVTLSCSQTLNHNVMYWYQQKSSQAPKLLFHYYDKDFNNEADTPDNFQSRRPNTSFCFLDIRSPGLGDTAMYLCATSSDRGRGTEAFFGQGTRLTVV.

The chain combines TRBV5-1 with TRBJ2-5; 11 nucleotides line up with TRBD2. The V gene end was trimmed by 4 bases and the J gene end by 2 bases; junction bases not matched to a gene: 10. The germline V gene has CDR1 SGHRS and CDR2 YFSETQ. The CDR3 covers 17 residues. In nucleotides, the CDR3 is TGCGCCAGCAGCCTCGGACTAGCGGGTATTCTACAAGAGACCCAGTACTTC. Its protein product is CASSLGLAGILQETQYF.

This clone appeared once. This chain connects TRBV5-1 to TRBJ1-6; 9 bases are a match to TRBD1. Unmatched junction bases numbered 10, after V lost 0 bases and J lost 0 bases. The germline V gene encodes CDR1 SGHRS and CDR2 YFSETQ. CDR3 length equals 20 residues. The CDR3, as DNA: TGCGCCAGCAGCTTGGCACCCCGGGACAGGGAACGCTCCTATAATTCACCCCTCCACTTT. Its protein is CASSLAPRDRERSYNSPLHF.

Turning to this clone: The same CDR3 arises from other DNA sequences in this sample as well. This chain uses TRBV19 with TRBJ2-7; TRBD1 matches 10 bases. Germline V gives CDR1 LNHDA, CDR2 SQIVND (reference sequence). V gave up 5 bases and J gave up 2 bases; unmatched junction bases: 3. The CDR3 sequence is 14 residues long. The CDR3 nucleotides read TGTGCCAGTAGTCGGACAGGGGGACCCTACGAGCAGTACTTC. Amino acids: CASSRTGGPYEQYF.

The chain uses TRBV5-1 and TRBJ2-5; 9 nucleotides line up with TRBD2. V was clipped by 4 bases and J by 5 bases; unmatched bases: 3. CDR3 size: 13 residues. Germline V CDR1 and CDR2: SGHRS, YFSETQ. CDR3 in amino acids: CASSTGTSETQYF. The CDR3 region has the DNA TGCGCCAGCAGCACCGGGACTAGCGAGACCCAGTACTTC.

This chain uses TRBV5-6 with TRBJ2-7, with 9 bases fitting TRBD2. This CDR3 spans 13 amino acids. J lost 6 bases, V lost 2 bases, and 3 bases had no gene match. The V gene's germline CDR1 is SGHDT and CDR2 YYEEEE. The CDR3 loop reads CASSFGTSSEQYF. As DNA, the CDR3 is TGTGCCAGCAGCTTCGGGACTAGCTCCGAGCAGTACTTC.

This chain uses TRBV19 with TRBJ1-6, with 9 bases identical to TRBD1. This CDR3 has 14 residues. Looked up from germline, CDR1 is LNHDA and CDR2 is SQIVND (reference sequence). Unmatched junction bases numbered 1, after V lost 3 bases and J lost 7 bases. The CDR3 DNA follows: TGTGCCAGTAGTATTGGGACAGGGAATTCACCCCTCCACTTT. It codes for CASSIGTGNSPLHF.